The 23 T cell receptor beta chains below all came from one sample that was sequenced in a study of OX40 agonist ivuxolimab in advanced cancers. TCRdb's copy holds only in-frame clones and misses some; the assay was immunoSEQ multiplex PCR. There are fewer than 100,000 clones in the sample; approximately 91% occur only once, and more than 0.25% lies in the top ten. The sample was CD4+ or CD8+ T cells sorted from blood, taken in a trial of the OX40 agonist ivuxolimab. Receptors were obtained from an adult with an advanced solid tumor such as melanoma, head and neck, liver or kidney cancer.

V is TRBV4-1 and J is TRBJ2-3; maybe TRBD2 (7 bases). Deletions cut 4 bases from V and 2 bases from J, with 16 bases between. This CDR3 has 16 amino acids. CDR1 is MGHRA, CDR2 YSYEKL, per germline. The CDR3 loop reads CASSLGASGDTDTQYF. The CDR3 coding sequence is TGCGCCAGCAGCCTGGGGGCTAGCGGTGACACAGATACGCAGTATTTT.

This clone was seen only a few times. The V call is TRBV20-1, the J call TRBJ1-1; D unclear. The germline V gene encodes CDR1 DFQATT and CDR2 SNEGSKA (reference sequence). V shed 6 bases and J shed 7 bases, with 12 bases lying between them. This CDR3 has 11 residues. DNA of the CDR3: TGCAGTGCCGCGGTCGGAGTTGAAGCTTTCTTT. Amino acids: CSAAVGVEAFF.

V is TRBV7-3 and J is TRBJ2-3, with no clear D. Germline assignment: CDR1 SGHTA and CDR2 FQGTGA. This CDR3 has 16 residues. Trimming shortened V by 2 bases and J by 3 bases, and 15 bases separated the two germline ends. In DNA, the CDR3 is TGTGCCAGCAGCTTACGCCCCGTGGGGAAAACAGATACGCAGTATTTT. Protein: CASSLRPVGKTDTQYF.

V usage is TRBV5-1 and J usage is TRBJ1-1; 7 bases fit TRBD1. From germline, CDR1 is SGHRS and CDR2 YFSETQ. This CDR3 comprises 14 residues. After removal of 4 bases from V and 5 bases from J, the junction contained 8 bases not matched to a gene. CDR3: CASSKNRGGTEAFF. CDR3 coding DNA: TGCGCCAGCAGCAAGAACAGGGGCGGGACTGAAGCTTTCTTT.

The chain uses TRBV18 and TRBJ1-4; no reliable D call. This CDR3 is 17 amino acids long. The germline V gene encodes CDR1 KGHSH and CDR2 LQKENI. V dropped 2 bases and J dropped 6 bases, with 19 bases sitting between them. The CDR3 is CASSPNGRLDLDEKLFF. The DNA for the CDR3 is TGTGCCAGCTCACCAAATGGCAGGCTCGACTTGGATGAAAAACTGTTTTTT. The whole variable domain, remainder taken from reference TRBV18 and TRBJ1-4, is NAGVMQNPRHLVRRRGQEARLRCSPMKGHSHVYWYRQLPEEGLKFMVYLQKENIIDESGMPKERFSAEFPKEGPSILRIQQVVRGDSAAYFCASSPNGRLDLDEKLFFGSGTQLSVL.

The chain combines TRBV7-8 with TRBJ1-2, with D possibly TRBD1 on 5 matching bases. The CDR3 is made up of 12 amino acids. V dropped 5 bases and J dropped 5 bases, with 9 bases sitting between them. The germline V gene has CDR1 SGHVS and CDR2 FQNEAQ. The chain's CDR3 is CASSQDTYGYTF. The CDR3 nucleotides read TGTGCCAGCAGCCAGGACACTTATGGCTACACCTTC.

This sequence joins TRBV5-8 and TRBJ2-5; tentatively, D is TRBD2 (5 bases). The V gene lost 3 bases and the J gene lost 7 bases, with 16 bases spanning the gap. The CDR3 is made up of 14 amino acids. Germline V CDR1 and CDR2: SGHTS, YDEGEE. The CDR3, as DNA: TGTGCCAGCAGCTCACGGACTGGCTGGGGGACCCAGTACTTC. Protein sequence: CASSSRTGWGTQYF.

The rearrangement uses TRBV7-2 and TRBJ2-1; 11 bases align to TRBD2. Looked up from germline, CDR1 is SGHTA and CDR2 is FQGNSA. This CDR3 has 15 residues. Germline trimming cut 5 bases from V and 7 bases from J; bases unmatched to any gene: 7. CDR3 in DNA: TGTGCCAGCAGCCCGGGACTAGCGGTGGGGAATGAGCAGTTCTTC. Translation gives CASSPGLAVGNEQFF.

This rearrangement joins TRBV28 to TRBJ1-1, with TRBD1 as a possible D gene (5 bases). CDR1 and CDR2 from the germline V gene are MDHEN and SYDVKM. The CDR3 sequence is 11 residues long. V lost 2 bases, J lost 11 bases, and 9 bases lay in between. CDR3 residues: CASSLRYRAFF. The CDR3 region has the DNA TGTGCCAGCAGTTTACGGTACAGGGCTTTCTTT.

This chain joins TRBV19 and TRBJ2-1, with no clear D. The CDR3 is made up of 15 amino acids. V lost 3 bases to trimming and J lost 9 bases, with 18 bases between them. Germline V gives CDR1 LNHDA, CDR2 SQIVND (reference sequence). CDR3 sequence (DNA): TGTGCCAGTAGTATTGGCGGTACTAAAACGACTGAGCAGTTCTTC. Translating gives CASSIGGTKTTEQFF.

Comment on this clone: Distinct nucleotide sequences in the sample also encode this CDR3. J is TRBJ2-7 and V is TRBV7-2, with D tentatively TRBD1 (5 bases). The CDR3 sequence is 13 residues long. Germline lookup yields CDR1 SGHTA and CDR2 FQGNSA. The ends were cut back, 0 bases at V and 2 bases at J, with 5 bases in the middle. Here the CDR3 DNA reads TGTGCCAGCAGCTTAGCAGGGGCCTACGAGCAGTACTTC. Translation: CASSLAGAYEQYF.

The genes are TRBV6-6 and TRBJ1-1; D is ambiguous. CDR1 and CDR2 (germline): MNHNY, SVGAGI (reference sequence). V was pared by 5 bases and J by 2 bases, with 9 bases between. CDR3 length equals 13 residues. This CDR3 is CASSPRQNTEAFF. The CDR3 bases are TGTGCCAGCAGTCCACGACAAAACACTGAAGCTTTCTTT.

CDR3 in DNA: TGTGCCTGGAGTGTAGGGGGCTCTGGAAACACCATATATTTT. Protein: CAWSVGGSGNTIYF. The chain joins TRBV30 to TRBJ1-3, with D possibly being TRBD1 (6 bases). V gave up 0 bases and J gave up 0 bases, with 6 bases separating them. Per the germline V gene, CDR1 is GTSNPN and CDR2 is SVGIG (reference sequence). The CDR3 totals 14 residues.

The rearrangement joins TRBV4-2 to TRBJ2-1, with 7 bases fitting TRBD1. Germline V CDR1 and CDR2: LGHNA, YNFKEQ. The CDR3 sequence is 14 residues long. The J segment lost 5 bases and the V segment lost 3 bases, leaving 4 bases of the junction unmatched. The DNA of the CDR3 is TGTGCCAGCAGCCAGAACAGGGGCCACAATGAGCAGTTCTTC. It specifies CASSQNRGHNEQFF.

V gene TRBV13 combines with J gene TRBJ2-4; tentative D call: TRBD1 (5 bases). This CDR3 is built from 17 residues. V lost 6 bases and J 0 bases, leaving 18 bases between the germline ends. CDR1 is PRHDT and CDR2 is FYEKMQ in the germline V gene (reference sequence). CDR3 coding DNA: TGTGCCAGCAGTCGAAGGAATAAGGGGCTAGCCAAAAACATTCAGTACTTC. Translated: CASSRRNKGLAKNIQYF.

V gene TRBV6-6 combines with J gene TRBJ2-5, with D tentatively TRBD2 (6 bases). The CDR3 spans 13 residues. CDR1 is MNHNY, CDR2 SVGAGI, per germline (reference sequence). V was cut by 2 bases and J by 4 bases, with 8 bases left in between. CDR3 residues: CASSYGGVETQYF. For the CDR3, the DNA is TGTGCCAGCAGTTACGGAGGGGTAGAGACCCAGTACTTC.

The chain links TRBV4-1 to TRBJ2-5; possibly TRBD1 for D (6 bases). The CDR3 contains 16 residues. V was clipped by 1 base and J by 5 bases, with 17 bases between them. CDR1 MGHRA and CDR2 YSYEKL come from the germline V gene. The chain's CDR3 is CASSQVAGVIWETQYF. As DNA, the CDR3 is TGCGCCAGCAGCCAAGTGGCAGGGGTGATCTGGGAGACCCAGTACTTC.

CDR3 in amino acids: CASIRGGATTEAFF. The CDR3 bases are TGTGCCAGCATCAGAGGGGGGGCGACCACTGAAGCTTTCTTT. V usage is TRBV28 and J usage is TRBJ1-1, with D maybe TRBD1 (6 bases). V was cut by 7 bases and J by 4 bases, with 16 bases left in between. This CDR3 spans 14 amino acids. The germline V gene encodes CDR1 MDHEN and CDR2 SYDVKM.

The rearrangement joins TRBV5-1 to TRBJ2-6; D may correspond to TRBD1 or TRBD2 (5 bases each). The CDR3 contains 14 residues. Trimming cost V 4 bases and J 3 bases, with 8 bases left between them. Germline CDR1 is SGHRS and CDR2 is YFSETQ. Written as DNA, the CDR3 is TGCGCCAGCAGCGGGGCGGGTGGGGCCAACGTCCTGACTTTC. This codes for CASSGAGGANVLTF. The full variable domain, in which reference TRBV5-1 and TRBJ2-6 provide the parts outside the CDR3, is KAGVTQTPRYLIKTRGQQVTLSCSPISGHRSVSWYQQTPGQGLQFLFEYFSETQRNKGNFPGRFSGRQFSNSRSEMNVSTLELGDSALYLCASSGAGGANVLTFGAGSRLTVL.

The table lists this clone with a few counts. The chain carries TRBV27 and TRBJ2-2, with D perhaps assigned TRBD1 or TRBD2 (5 bases each). Looked up from germline, CDR1 is MNHEY and CDR2 is SMNVEV (reference sequence). V lost 6 bases and J 1 base, leaving 12 bases between the germline ends. This CDR3 region has 15 residues. CDR3 residues: CASRRLGGNTGELFF. CDR3 DNA: TGTGCCAGCAGACGACTTGGGGGGAACACCGGGGAGCTGTTTTTT.

The rearrangement uses TRBV9 and TRBJ2-3; 8 bases map to TRBD2. J was trimmed by 2 bases and V by 0 bases; bases with no gene match: 2. Germline values: CDR1 SGDLS, CDR2 YYNGEE. The CDR3 covers 15 residues. This CDR3 is CASSVVGRATDTQYF. DNA for the CDR3: TGTGCCAGCAGCGTAGTCGGGAGGGCCACAGATACGCAGTATTTT.

V usage is TRBV10-3 and J usage is TRBJ2-3; D might be TRBD1 (6 bases). This CDR3 is built from 14 residues. Between the trimmed V and J ends, which lost 11 bases and 0 bases, there was a span of 15 bases. CDR1 and CDR2 from the germline V gene are ENHRY and SYGVKD. CDR3 loop: CAVRAGQSTDTQYF. For the CDR3, the DNA is TGTGCCGTTAGGGCCGGACAGAGCACAGATACGCAGTATTTT.

The chain employs TRBV19 and TRBJ2-2; D is uncertain. The V gene lost 6 bases and the J gene lost 4 bases, with 3 bases spanning the gap. The CDR3 contains 11 residues. The germline CDR1 and CDR2 sequences are LNHDA and SQIVND (reference sequence). The CDR3 nucleotides read TGTGCCAGTAGACGCACCGGGGAGCTGTTTTTT. Translation gives CASRRTGELFF.